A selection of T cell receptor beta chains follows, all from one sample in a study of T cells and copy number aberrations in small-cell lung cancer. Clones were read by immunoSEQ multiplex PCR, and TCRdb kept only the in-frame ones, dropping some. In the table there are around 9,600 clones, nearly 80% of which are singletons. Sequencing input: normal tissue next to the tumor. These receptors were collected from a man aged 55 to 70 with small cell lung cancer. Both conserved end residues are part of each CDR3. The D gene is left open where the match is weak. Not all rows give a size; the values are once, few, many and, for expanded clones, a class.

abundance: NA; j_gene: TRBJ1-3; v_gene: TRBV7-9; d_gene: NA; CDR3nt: TGTGCCAGCAGCTTGGGGGATTTCTCTGGAAACACCATATATTTT; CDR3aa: CASSLGDFSGNTIYF
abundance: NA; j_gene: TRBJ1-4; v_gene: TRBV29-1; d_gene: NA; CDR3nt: TGCAGCGTTGCCCAGGGAGACGAAAAACTGTTTTTT; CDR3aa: CSVAQGDEKLFF
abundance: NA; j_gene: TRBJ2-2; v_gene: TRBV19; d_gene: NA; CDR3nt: TGTGCCAGTAGTACATTACTTGACACCGGGGAGCTGTTTTTT; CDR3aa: CASSTLLDTGELFF
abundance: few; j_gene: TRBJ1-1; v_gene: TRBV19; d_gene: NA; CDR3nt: TGTGCCAGTAGTACGGTAATGAACACTGAAGCTTTCTTT; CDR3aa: CASSTVMNTEAFF
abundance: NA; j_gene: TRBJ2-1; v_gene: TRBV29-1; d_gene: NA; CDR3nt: TGCAGCGTTGAAGGGGACTCACTCAATGAGCAGTTCTTC; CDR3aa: CSVEGDSLNEQFF
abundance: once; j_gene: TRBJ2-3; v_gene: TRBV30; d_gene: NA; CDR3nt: TGTGCCTGGAGCGCTATGGGGACTAGCACAGATACGCAGTATTTT; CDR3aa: CAWSAMGTSTDTQYF
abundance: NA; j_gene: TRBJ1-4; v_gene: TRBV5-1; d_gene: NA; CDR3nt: TGCGCCAGCAGCTTGGAGGGACATACTAATGAAAAACTGTTTTTT; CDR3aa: CASSLEGHTNEKLFF
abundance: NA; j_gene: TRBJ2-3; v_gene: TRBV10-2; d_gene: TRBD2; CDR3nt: TGCGCCAGCAGTATGGGCGGGAGGACAGATACGCAGTATTTT; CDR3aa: CASSMGGRTDTQYF
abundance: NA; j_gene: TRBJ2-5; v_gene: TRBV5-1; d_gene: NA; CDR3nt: TGCGCCAGCAGCTTTGGGGGTCGGGAGACCCAGTACTTC; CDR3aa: CASSFGGRETQYF
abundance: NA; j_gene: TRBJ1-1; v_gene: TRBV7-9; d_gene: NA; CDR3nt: TGTGCCAGCAGCCCGGAGAACACTGAAGCTTTCTTT; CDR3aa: CASSPENTEAFF
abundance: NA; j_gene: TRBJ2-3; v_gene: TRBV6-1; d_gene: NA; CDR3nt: TGTGCCAGCAGTGAAGTCGGAGATACGCAGTATTTT; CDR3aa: CASSEVGDTQYF
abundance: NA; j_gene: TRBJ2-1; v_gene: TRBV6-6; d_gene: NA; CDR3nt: TGTGCCAGCAGTTACGTTGGTAGCGGCAATGAGCAGTTCTTC; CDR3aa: CASSYVGSGNEQFF
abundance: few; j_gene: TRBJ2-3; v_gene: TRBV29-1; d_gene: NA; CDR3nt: TGCAGCGTTGAGGTCGGCGGGACGGGAGATACGCAGTATTTT; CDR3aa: CSVEVGGTGDTQYF
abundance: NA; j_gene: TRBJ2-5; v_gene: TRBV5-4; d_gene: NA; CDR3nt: TGTGCCAGCAGCGTCTACAGGGGAGGAGAGACCCAGTACTTC; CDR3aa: CASSVYRGGETQYF
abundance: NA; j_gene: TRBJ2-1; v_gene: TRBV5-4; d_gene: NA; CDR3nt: TGTGCCAGCAGCTCCCTGGGGGTGGAGCAGTTCTTC; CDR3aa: CASSSLGVEQFF
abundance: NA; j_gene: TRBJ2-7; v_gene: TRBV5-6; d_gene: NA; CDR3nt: TGTGCCAGCAGCTTCAGTTCGGCGGGGATAAGGGGTTACGAGCAGTACTTC; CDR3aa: CASSFSSAGIRGYEQYF
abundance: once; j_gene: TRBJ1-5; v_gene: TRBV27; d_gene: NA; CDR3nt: TGTGCCAGCAGGGACCCCGGCGGCCAGCCCCAGCATTTT; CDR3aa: CASRDPGGQPQHF
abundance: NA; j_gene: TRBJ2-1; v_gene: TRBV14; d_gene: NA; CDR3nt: TGTGCCAGCAGCCAAGGGGACCATTTCAATGAGCAGTTCTTC; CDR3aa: CASSQGDHFNEQFF
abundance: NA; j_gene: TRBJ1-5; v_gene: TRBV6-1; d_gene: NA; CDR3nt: TGTGCCAGCAGTGAGACTCCAGATTATAGCAATCAGCCCCAGCATTTT; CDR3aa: CASSETPDYSNQPQHF
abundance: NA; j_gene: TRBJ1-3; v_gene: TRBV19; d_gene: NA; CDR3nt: TGTGCCTCCAGTCCCGGAACCTCTGGAAACACCATATATTTT; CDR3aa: CASSPGTSGNTIYF
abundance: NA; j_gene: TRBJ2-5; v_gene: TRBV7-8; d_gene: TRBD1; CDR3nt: TGTGCCAGCAGGGCCTCACAGGGGACGGAAGAGACCCAGTACTTC; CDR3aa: CASRASQGTEETQYF
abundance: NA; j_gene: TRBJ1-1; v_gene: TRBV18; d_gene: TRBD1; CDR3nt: TGTGCCAGCTCCGGGACAGGGACGAGAACTGAAGCTTTCTTT; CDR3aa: CASSGTGTRTEAFF
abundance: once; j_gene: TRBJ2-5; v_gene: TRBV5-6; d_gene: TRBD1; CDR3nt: TGTGCCAGCAGTTCCGGGACAGGGGACGCCGGGAAGACCCAGTACTTC; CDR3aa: CASSSGTGDAGKTQYF